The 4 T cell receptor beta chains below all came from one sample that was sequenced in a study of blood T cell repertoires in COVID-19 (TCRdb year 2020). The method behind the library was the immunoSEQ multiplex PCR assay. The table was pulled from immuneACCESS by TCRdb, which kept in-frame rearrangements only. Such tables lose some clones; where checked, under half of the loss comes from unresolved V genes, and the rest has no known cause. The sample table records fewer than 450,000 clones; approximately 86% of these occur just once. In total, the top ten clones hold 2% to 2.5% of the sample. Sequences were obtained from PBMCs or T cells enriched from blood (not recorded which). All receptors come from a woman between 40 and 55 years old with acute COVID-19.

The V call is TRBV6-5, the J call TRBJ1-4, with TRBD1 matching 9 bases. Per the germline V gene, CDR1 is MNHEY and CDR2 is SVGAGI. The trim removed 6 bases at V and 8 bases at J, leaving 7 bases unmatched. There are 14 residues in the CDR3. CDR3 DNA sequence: TGTGCCAGCAGGGCGGGACAGGGATGGGAAAAACTGTTTTTT. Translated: CASRAGQGWEKLFF.

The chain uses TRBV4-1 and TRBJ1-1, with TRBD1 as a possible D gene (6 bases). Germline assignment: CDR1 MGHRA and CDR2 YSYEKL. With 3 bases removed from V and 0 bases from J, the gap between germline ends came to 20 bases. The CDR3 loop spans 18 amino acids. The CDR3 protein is CASSQGFRDNYMNTEAFF. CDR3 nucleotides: TGCGCCAGCAGCCAGGGGTTCCGGGACAATTATATGAACACTGAAGCTTTCTTT.

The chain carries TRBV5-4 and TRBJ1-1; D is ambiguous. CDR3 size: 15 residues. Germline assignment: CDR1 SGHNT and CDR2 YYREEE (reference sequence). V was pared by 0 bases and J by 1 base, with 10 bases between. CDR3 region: CASSLGMRGNTEAFF. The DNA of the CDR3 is TGTGCCAGCAGCTTGGGGATGCGGGGGAACACTGAAGCTTTCTTT.

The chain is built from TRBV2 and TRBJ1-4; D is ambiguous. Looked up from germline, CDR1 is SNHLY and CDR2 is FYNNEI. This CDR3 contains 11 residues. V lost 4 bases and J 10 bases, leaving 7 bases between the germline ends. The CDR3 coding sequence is TGTGCCAGCAGTGTCGGTGGAAAACTGTTTTTT. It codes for CASSVGGKLFF.